These T cell receptor beta chains were read from a single sample in a study of PD-1 blockade in classical Hodgkin lymphoma. TCRdb keeps only in-frame clones here, not all; method: immunoSEQ multiplex PCR. Of 11,000 or so clones detected, around 79% appear once; the ten largest clones hold roughly 33%. Material: peripheral blood mononuclear cells (PBMCs), obtained at baseline. These receptors were obtained from a human donor with classical Hodgkin lymphoma. Each CDR3 is given with its conserved first and last residue. A D gene is named only where the DNA matches it firmly. Clone size appears in some rows only: once, few, many, or a class for an expanded clone.

j_call: TRBJ1-2
d_call: -
clone_size: -
v_call: TRBV27
cdr3_aa: CASSNGRGIQGYTF
cdr3_nt: TGTGCCAGCAGCAATGGACGGGGGATACAGGGCTACACCTTC

j_call: TRBJ1-1
d_call: TRBD1
clone_size: -
v_call: TRBV5-1
cdr3_aa: CASNQGGGTEAFF
cdr3_nt: TGCGCCAGCAACCAGGGGGGTGGCACTGAAGCTTTCTTT

j_call: TRBJ2-1
d_call: TRBD2
clone_size: once
v_call: TRBV7-3
cdr3_aa: CASSPPSGTSGHNEQFF
cdr3_nt: TGTGCCAGCAGCCCCCCGTCCGGGACTAGCGGGCACAATGAGCAGTTCTTC

j_call: TRBJ1-1
d_call: -
clone_size: -
v_call: TRBV7-9
cdr3_aa: CASSIDGRNTEAFF
cdr3_nt: TGTGCCAGCAGTATTGACGGGCGGAACACTGAAGCTTTCTTT

j_call: TRBJ2-2
d_call: -
clone_size: medium-sized
v_call: TRBV6-6
cdr3_aa: CASKRGDGELFF
cdr3_nt: TGTGCCAGCAAGAGGGGAGACGGGGAGCTGTTTTTT

j_call: TRBJ2-3
d_call: -
clone_size: few
v_call: TRBV7-2
cdr3_aa: CASSLLSTGDTQYF
cdr3_nt: TGTGCCAGCAGCTTACTCAGTACAGGGGATACGCAGTATTTT

j_call: TRBJ2-2
d_call: -
clone_size: -
v_call: TRBV27
cdr3_aa: CASSPRGGNTGELFF
cdr3_nt: TGTGCCAGCAGTCCCCGGGGCGGGAACACCGGGGAGCTGTTTTTT

j_call: TRBJ1-1
d_call: -
clone_size: -
v_call: TRBV30
cdr3_aa: CAWSAQQGQEAFF
cdr3_nt: TGTGCCTGGAGTGCACAACAGGGCCAGGAAGCTTTCTTT

j_call: TRBJ1-1
d_call: -
clone_size: -
v_call: TRBV2
cdr3_aa: CASILDRNTEAFF
cdr3_nt: TGTGCCAGCATTCTTGATCGGAACACTGAAGCTTTCTTT

j_call: TRBJ1-2
d_call: TRBD1
clone_size: -
v_call: TRBV5-1
cdr3_aa: CASSPDRGRYGYTF
cdr3_nt: TGTGCCAGCAGCCCGGACAGGGGAAGGTATGGCTACACCTTC

j_call: TRBJ2-7
d_call: TRBD1
clone_size: -
v_call: TRBV27
cdr3_aa: CASSWDRGYEQYF
cdr3_nt: TGTGCCAGCAGCTGGGACAGGGGTTACGAGCAGTACTTC

j_call: TRBJ1-1
d_call: -
clone_size: -
v_call: TRBV19
cdr3_aa: CASGPGELSNTEAFF
cdr3_nt: TGTGCCAGTGGACCCGGGGAGCTCTCGAACACTGAAGCTTTCTTT

j_call: TRBJ2-3
d_call: -
clone_size: -
v_call: TRBV6-4
cdr3_aa: CASSDSGGPVYF
cdr3_nt: TGTGCCAGCAGTGACTCGGGGGGACCGGTGTATTTT

j_call: TRBJ1-6
d_call: TRBD1
clone_size: -
v_call: TRBV6-5
cdr3_aa: CASSYSITGDSPLHF
cdr3_nt: TGTGCCAGCAGTTACTCGATTACAGGGGATTCACCCCTCCACTTT

j_call: TRBJ1-2
d_call: -
clone_size: -
v_call: TRBV11-2
cdr3_aa: CASSLGYIPTF
cdr3_nt: TGTGCCAGCAGCTTAGGGTATATTCCCACCTTC

j_call: TRBJ2-1
d_call: -
clone_size: -
v_call: TRBV5-4
cdr3_aa: CASSPGGRGTNEQFF
cdr3_nt: TGTGCCAGCAGTCCGGGAGGCAGGGGAACGAATGAGCAGTTCTTC

j_call: TRBJ2-3
d_call: -
clone_size: -
v_call: TRBV19
cdr3_aa: CASSISDHTDTQYF
cdr3_nt: TGTGCCAGTAGTATTAGCGACCACACAGATACGCAGTATTTT